This T cell receptor (beta chain) was profiled in a study of blood T cell repertoires in COVID-19. Germline V lookup: CDR1 SGHTA, CDR2 FQGNSA. The CDR3 runs to 16 residues. V lost 4 bases, J lost 6 bases, and 6 bases stayed unmatched. As processed by the authors: Reference gene primer amplification yielded estimated nucleated cell counts. Using immunoSEQ multiplex PCR, the repertoire was profiled, and TCRdb retains in-frame clones only, with some absent. From that table come the V and J calls and clone size; the DNA was used to work out D and trimming. The sample includes about 160,000 clones, around 87% of them seen just once.

The TCR comes from a woman in her seventies with COVID-19, enrolled during active disease. The sequenced sample consisted of peripheral blood. The chain has TRBV7-2 and TRBJ1-6; 10 positions match TRBD1. CDR3 loop: CASSSWTGGINSPLHF. The CDR3 nucleotides are TGTGCCAGCAGCTCGTGGACAGGGGGGATTAATTCACCCCTCCACTTT.